This passage covers 18 T cell receptor beta chains from one sample sequenced in a study of CD8 T cells in ankylosing spondylitis. General study results and limits: Ankylosing spondylitis blood seemed to carry a telltale TCR beta motif made of roughly eight highly homologous variants.

A single record per CDR3 protein comes from TCRdb applying MiXCR to the 5' RACE reads. The table lists about 800,000 distinct CDR3 sequences, 10% to 15% of them singletons. Antigen specificity for these receptors is unknown. The sample was blood, either unsorted or a sorted T cell fraction (not recorded which). The source of these receptors is a male donor with ankylosing spondylitis.

In this sample, this clonotype turned up many times. Its ends do not fully match the called genes, so a read error is possible. This chain connects TRBV7-7 to TRBJ2-2; D is perhaps TRBD1 (6 bases). The CDR3 is made up of 15 amino acids. In germline, CDR1 is SSHAT, CDR2 FNYEAQ (reference sequence). The CDR3, as DNA: TGTGCTAGCAGCTTAGACAGGACTGGAACCGGGGAGCTGTTTTTT. Amino acid sequence: CASSLDRTGTGELFF. The whole variable domain, remainder taken from reference TRBV7-7 and TRBJ2-2, is GAGVSQSPRYKVTKRGQDVTLRCDPISSHATLYWYQQALGQGPEFLTYFNYEAQPDKSGLPSDRFSAERPEGSISTLTIQRTEQRDSAMYRCASSLDRTGTGELFFGEGSRLTVL.

This clonotype has a handful of counts. J is TRBJ2-2 and V is TRBV4-3, with D perhaps TRBD2 (6 bases). V was clipped by 4 bases and J by 4 bases, with 19 bases between them. CDR3 size: 17 residues. Germline V gene sequence: CDR1 LGHNA, CDR2 YSLEER. CDR3: CASSRFVGSLATGELFF. In nucleotides, the CDR3 is TGCGCCAGCAGCCGATTTGTCGGGAGTCTGGCCACCGGGGAGCTGTTTTTT.

V usage is TRBV7-9 and J usage is TRBJ1-3, with D uncertain. This CDR3 region has 13 residues. CDR1 and CDR2 (germline): SEHNR, FQNEAQ (reference sequence). Trimming cost V 4 bases and J 4 bases, with 8 bases left between them. In nucleotides, the CDR3 is TGTGCCAGCAGCTGGTACAGCGGAAACACCATATATTTT. This translates into CASSWYSGNTIYF.

This chain uses TRBV3-1 with TRBJ2-2, with a possible D match to TRBD2 (6 bases). The germline CDR1 and CDR2 sequences are LGHDT and YNNKEL (reference sequence). The length of the CDR3 is 15 residues. Trimming stripped 4 bases from V and 6 bases from J, with 15 bases between. CDR3 sequence reads: CASSRRAGRPGELFF. The CDR3, as DNA: TGTGCCAGCAGCCGGAGGGCAGGGAGACCCGGGGAGCTGTTTTTT.

There are a few counts of this clonotype. This chain joins TRBV4-2 and TRBJ2-1; perhaps TRBD2 as D (6 bases). The CDR3 is made up of 20 amino acids. Between the trimmed V and J ends, which lost 8 bases and 0 bases, there was a span of 29 bases. From germline, CDR1 is LGHNA and CDR2 YNFKEQ. CDR3 region: CASGSVGVDRSGRSYNEQFF. The CDR3 DNA follows: TGTGCCAGCGGCTCGGTTGGTGTCGACCGTAGCGGACGCTCCTACAATGAGCAGTTCTTC.

The chain carries TRBV10-1 and TRBJ2-7, with 9 nucleotides matching TRBD1. The CDR3 has 15 amino acids. Germline V gene sequence: CDR1 WNHNN, CDR2 SYGVQD (reference sequence). V lost 3 bases to trimming and J lost 5 bases; unmatched junction nucleotides: 8. CDR3 in amino acids: CASSEPGQGSDEQYF. The CDR3 region has the DNA TGCGCCAGCAGTGAACCGGGACAGGGATCGGACGAGCAGTACTTC.

This clonotype came up many times. This chain joins TRBV29-1 and TRBJ1-1; 7 bases line up with TRBD1. V lost 7 bases to trimming and J lost 3 bases; unmatched junction nucleotides: 8. Germline V gene lookup returns CDR1 SQVTM and CDR2 ANQGSEA. The CDR3 covers 13 residues. The CDR3 loop is CSGGQAGDTEAFF. The CDR3 region has the DNA TGCAGCGGTGGACAGGCCGGCGACACTGAAGCTTTCTTT.

The table lists this clonotype with many counts. The chain has TRBV5-1 and TRBJ2-1, with D perhaps given as TRBD1 or TRBD2 (5 bases each). Germline V gene lookup returns CDR1 SGHRS and CDR2 YFSETQ. This CDR3 has 15 amino acids. V was pared by 0 bases and J by 9 bases, with 16 bases between. The CDR3 protein is CASSLGDGNFGEQFF. CDR3 bases: TGCGCCAGCAGCTTGGGGGACGGTAATTTCGGTGAGCAGTTCTTC.

This clonotype occurred many times. This chain joins TRBV27 and TRBJ2-1; 9 bases align to TRBD1. This CDR3 has 17 amino acids. Germline V gives CDR1 MNHEY, CDR2 SMNVEV (reference sequence). J gave up 4 bases and V 5 bases, and 12 bases lay outside the gene matches. The CDR3: CASSLHRDRVDYNEQFF. The CDR3 DNA sequence: TGTGCCAGCAGTCTTCATCGGGACAGGGTGGATTACAATGAGCAGTTCTTC.

V gene TRBV20-1 combines with J gene TRBJ2-3; D remains unclear. This CDR3 is built from 13 residues. V was cut by 0 bases and J by 5 bases, with 9 bases left in between. Germline CDR1 reads DFQATT; CDR2 reads SNEGSKA (reference sequence). CDR3 amino acids: CSAREIPRDTQYF. Here the CDR3 DNA reads TGCAGTGCTAGAGAGATCCCACGAGATACGCAGTATTTT.

The chain couples TRBV20-1 to TRBJ1-2; tentative D call: TRBD1 (5 bases). The V end lost 7 bases, the J end lost 8 bases, and 14 bases lay between the germline ends. This CDR3 region has 11 residues. CDR1 and CDR2 from the germline V gene are DFQATT and SNEGSKA (reference sequence). The CDR3 region is CSVFRVGGYTF. The CDR3 DNA is TGCAGTGTATTCAGGGTTGGCGGCTACACCTTC.

There are a few counts of this clonotype. The J gene is TRBJ2-3, the V gene TRBV27; D is perhaps TRBD2 (7 bases). CDR1 and CDR2 (germline): MNHEY, SMNVEV (reference sequence). Trimming left V 1 base short and J 4 bases short, with 21 bases between. The CDR3 contains 18 residues. The DNA for the CDR3 is TGTGCCAGCAGTTTATTCGTCCGCGGCCCCGGGGGGCCAGATACGCAGTATTTT. Encoded protein: CASSLFVRGPGGPDTQYF.

This chain uses TRBV7-9 with TRBJ1-4; D not resolved. The V and J ends lost 1 base and 10 bases respectively, with 7 bases between them. The CDR3 consists of 12 residues. The germline V gene has CDR1 SEHNR and CDR2 FQNEAQ (reference sequence). CDR3 DNA: TGTGCCAGCAGCTTAGGGTGGGGAAAACTGTTTTTT. Encoded protein: CASSLGWGKLFF.

Written as DNA, the CDR3 is TGTGCCAGCAGCTTGGATGGGACAGGGTTAAATCAGCCCCAGCATTTT. It encodes CASSLDGTGLNQPQHF. The chain couples TRBV5-4 to TRBJ1-5; 9 nucleotides match TRBD1. Looked up from germline, CDR1 is SGHNT and CDR2 is YYREEE (reference sequence). The length of the CDR3 is 16 residues. Trimming at V came to 0 bases and at J to 4 bases, leaving 5 bases not matched to a gene.

This clonotype has more than one count but fewer than ten. This rearrangement joins TRBV18 to TRBJ2-5, with D perhaps matching TRBD2 (6 bases). Looked up from germline, CDR1 is KGHSH and CDR2 is LQKENI. V lost 0 bases, J lost 4 bases, and 9 bases lay in between. The CDR3 loop spans 14 amino acids. CDR3 sequence reads: CASSPPGRRETQYF. The CDR3 DNA sequence: TGTGCCAGCTCACCACCCGGGAGAAGAGAGACCCAGTACTTC.

There are a few counts of this clonotype. The gene calls are TRBV7-9 and TRBJ2-7; a possible D gene is TRBD1 (5 bases). V lost 0 bases and J 5 bases, leaving 14 bases between the germline ends. Germline V gene sequence: CDR1 SEHNR, CDR2 FQNEAQ (reference sequence). The CDR3 extends over 15 amino acids. In DNA, the CDR3 is TGTGCCAGCAGCTTAGCACCCTCAGGGATAAACGAGCAGTACTTC. Translated, it gives CASSLAPSGINEQYF.

In this sample, this clonotype turned up a few times. This chain uses TRBV28 with TRBJ1-4; TRBD1 matches 8 bases. The CDR3 totals 12 residues. V trimming: 9 bases; J trimming: 8 bases; junction bases outside the gene matches: 5. CDR1 is MDHEN, CDR2 SYDVKM, per germline. This chain's CDR3 is CASGQGGEKLFF. DNA of the CDR3: TGTGCCAGTGGACAGGGAGGGGAAAAACTGTTTTTT.

In this sample, this clonotype turned up a few times. The genes are TRBV5-1 and TRBJ2-5, with D perhaps matching TRBD1 (5 bases). The V and J ends lost 4 bases and 1 base respectively, with 11 bases between them. CDR3 size: 14 residues. Germline CDR1 and CDR2: SGHRS and YFSETQ. DNA of the CDR3: TGCGCCAGCAGCAATCAGGGCGTCCAAGAGACCCAGTACTTC. Residues: CASSNQGVQETQYF.